This T cell receptor (beta chain) came from a study of blood T cell repertoires in COVID-19. The overall study: COVID-19 samples from acute and convalescent phases originated in the United States, Italy and Spain. PBMCs, B-cell-depleted T cells, or T cells were the source of the cDNA or gDNA that made up the material.

In the authors' methods: From reference gene primer amplification, estimates of nucleated cell counts were derived. Measured with immunoSEQ multiplex PCR; TCRdb has only the in-frame clones, and not every one. The V and J calls and clone size come from that table; D and trimming were worked out from the DNA. In the table there are roughly 410,000 clones, around 89% of which are singletons. Germline V gives CDR1 SNHLY, CDR2 FYNNEI. Trimming removed 3 bases from V and 0 bases from J, with 11 bases in between. This CDR3 has 15 amino acids. V and J are TRBV2 and TRBJ1-1; tentatively, D is TRBD1 (6 bases). Sequencing input: peripheral blood. The source of this sequence is a woman aged 40 to 50 with COVID-19, enrolled during active disease. CDR3 amino acids: CASSDPTGMNTEAFF. The CDR3 nucleotides are TGTGCCAGCAGTGATCCGACAGGAATGAACACTGAAGCTTTCTTT. Drawing the rest from reference TRBV2 and TRBJ1-1, the complete variable domain is EPEVTQTPSHQVTQMGQEVILRCVPISNHLYFYWYRQILGQKVEFLVSFYNNEISEKSEIFDDQFSVERPDGSNFTLKIRSTKLEDSAMYFCASSDPTGMNTEAFFGQGTRLTVV.